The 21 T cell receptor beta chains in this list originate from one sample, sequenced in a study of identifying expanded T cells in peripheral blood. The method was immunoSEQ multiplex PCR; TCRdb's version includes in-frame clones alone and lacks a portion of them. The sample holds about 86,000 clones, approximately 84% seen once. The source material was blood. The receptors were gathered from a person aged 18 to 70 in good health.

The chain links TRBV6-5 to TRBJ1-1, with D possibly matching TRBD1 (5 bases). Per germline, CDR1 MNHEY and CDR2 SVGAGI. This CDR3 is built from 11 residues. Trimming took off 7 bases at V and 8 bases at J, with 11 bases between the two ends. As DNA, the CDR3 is TGTGCCAGCATGAGCGGGGGAGAAGCTTTCTTT. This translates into CASMSGGEAFF.

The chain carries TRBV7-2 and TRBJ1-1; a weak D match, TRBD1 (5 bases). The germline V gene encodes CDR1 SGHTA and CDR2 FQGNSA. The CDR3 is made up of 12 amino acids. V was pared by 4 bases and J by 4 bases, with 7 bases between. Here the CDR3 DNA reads TGTGCCAGCAGCTATAGGGGCACTGAAGCTTTCTTT. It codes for CASSYRGTEAFF.

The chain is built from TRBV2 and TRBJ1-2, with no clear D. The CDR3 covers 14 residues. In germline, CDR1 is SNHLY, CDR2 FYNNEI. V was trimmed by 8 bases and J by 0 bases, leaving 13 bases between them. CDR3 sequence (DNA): TGTGCCAGCGCCCGGTCAGCCTCTAACTATGGCTACACCTTC. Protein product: CASARSASNYGYTF.

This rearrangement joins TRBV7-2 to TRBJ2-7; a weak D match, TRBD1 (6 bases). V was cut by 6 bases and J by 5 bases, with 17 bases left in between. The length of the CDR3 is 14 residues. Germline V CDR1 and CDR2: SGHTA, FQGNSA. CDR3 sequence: CASRSQGNIDEQYF. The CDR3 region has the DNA TGTGCCAGCAGATCTCAGGGGAATATTGACGAGCAGTACTTC.

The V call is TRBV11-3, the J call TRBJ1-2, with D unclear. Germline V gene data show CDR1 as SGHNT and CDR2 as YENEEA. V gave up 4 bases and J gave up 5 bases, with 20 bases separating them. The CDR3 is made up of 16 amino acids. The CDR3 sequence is CASSSEGRGGSYGYTF. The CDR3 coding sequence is TGTGCCAGCAGCTCAGAGGGCCGGGGTGGATCATATGGCTACACCTTC.

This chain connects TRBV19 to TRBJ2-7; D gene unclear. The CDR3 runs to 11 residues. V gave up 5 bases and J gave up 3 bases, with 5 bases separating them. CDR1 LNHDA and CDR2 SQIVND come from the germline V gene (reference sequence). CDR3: CASSAGYEQYF. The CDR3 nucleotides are TGTGCCAGTAGTGCCGGCTACGAGCAGTACTTC.

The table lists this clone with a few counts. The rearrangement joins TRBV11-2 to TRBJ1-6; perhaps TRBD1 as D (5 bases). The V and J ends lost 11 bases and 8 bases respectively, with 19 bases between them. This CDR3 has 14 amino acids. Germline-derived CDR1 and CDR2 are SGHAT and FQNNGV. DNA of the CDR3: TGTGCCGCGGGAAGATCAGGGAACGATTCACCCCTCCACTTT. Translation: CAAGRSGNDSPLHF. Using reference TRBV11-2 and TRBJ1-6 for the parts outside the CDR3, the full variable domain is EAGVAQSPRYKIIEKRQSVAFWCNPISGHATLYWYQQILGQGPKLLIQFQNNGVVDDSQLPKDRFSAERLKGVDSTLKIQPAKLEDSAVYLCAAGRSGNDSPLHFGNGTRLTVT.

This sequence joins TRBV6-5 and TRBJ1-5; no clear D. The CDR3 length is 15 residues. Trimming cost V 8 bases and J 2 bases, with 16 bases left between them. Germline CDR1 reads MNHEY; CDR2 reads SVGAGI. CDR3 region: CASQSGRRGNQPQHF. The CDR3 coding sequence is TGTGCCAGCCAGAGTGGACGAAGGGGCAATCAGCCCCAGCATTTT.

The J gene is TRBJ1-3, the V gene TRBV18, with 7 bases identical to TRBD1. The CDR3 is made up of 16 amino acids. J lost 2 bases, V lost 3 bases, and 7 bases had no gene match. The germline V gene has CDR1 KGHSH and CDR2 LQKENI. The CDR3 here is CASSPPGQTTGNTIYF. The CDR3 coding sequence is TGTGCCAGCTCACCCCCGGGACAGACCACTGGAAACACCATATATTTT.

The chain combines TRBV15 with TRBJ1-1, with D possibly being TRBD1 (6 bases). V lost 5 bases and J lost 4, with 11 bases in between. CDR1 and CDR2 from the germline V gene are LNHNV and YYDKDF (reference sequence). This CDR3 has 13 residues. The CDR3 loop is CATSLGDITEAFF. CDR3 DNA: TGTGCCACCAGCCTGGGGGACATCACTGAAGCTTTCTTT.

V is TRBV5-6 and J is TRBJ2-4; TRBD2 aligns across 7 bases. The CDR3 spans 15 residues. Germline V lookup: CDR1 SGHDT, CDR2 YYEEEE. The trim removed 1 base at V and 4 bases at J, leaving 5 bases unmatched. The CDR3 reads CASSLSGTMKNIQYF. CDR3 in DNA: TGTGCCAGCAGCTTGTCAGGGACTATGAAAAACATTCAGTACTTC.

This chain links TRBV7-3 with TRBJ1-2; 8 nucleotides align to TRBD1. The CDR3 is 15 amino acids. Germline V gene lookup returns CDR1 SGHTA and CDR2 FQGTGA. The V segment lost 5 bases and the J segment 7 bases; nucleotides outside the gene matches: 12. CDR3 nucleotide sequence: TGTGCCAGCAGCCTTAGCGGACAGGGTGTCTCTGGCTACACCTTC. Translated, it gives CASSLSGQGVSGYTF.

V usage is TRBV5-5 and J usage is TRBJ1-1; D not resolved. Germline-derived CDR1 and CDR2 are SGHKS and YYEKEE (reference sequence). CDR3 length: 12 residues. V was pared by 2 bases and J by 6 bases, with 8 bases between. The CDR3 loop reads CASSFWGSEAFF. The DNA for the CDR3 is TGTGCCAGCAGCTTCTGGGGATCTGAAGCTTTCTTT.

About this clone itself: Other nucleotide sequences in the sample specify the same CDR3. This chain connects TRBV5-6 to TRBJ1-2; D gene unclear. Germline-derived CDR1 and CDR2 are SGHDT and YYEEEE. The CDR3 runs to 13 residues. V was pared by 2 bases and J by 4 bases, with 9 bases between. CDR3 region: CASSFGGSYGYTF. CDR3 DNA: TGTGCCAGCAGCTTTGGCGGGAGCTATGGCTACACCTTC. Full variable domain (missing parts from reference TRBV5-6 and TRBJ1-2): DAGVTQSPTHLIKTRGQQVTLRCSPKSGHDTVSWYQQALGQGPQFIFQYYEEEERQRGNFPDRFSGHQFPNYSSELNVNALLLGDSALYLCASSFGGSYGYTFGSGTRLTVV.

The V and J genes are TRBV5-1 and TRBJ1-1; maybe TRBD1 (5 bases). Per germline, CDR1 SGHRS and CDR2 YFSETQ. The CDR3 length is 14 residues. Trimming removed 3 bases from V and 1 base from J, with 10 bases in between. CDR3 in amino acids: CASSSGRTNTEAFF. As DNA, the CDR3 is TGCGCCAGCAGCTCGGGACGGACGAACACTGAAGCTTTCTTT.

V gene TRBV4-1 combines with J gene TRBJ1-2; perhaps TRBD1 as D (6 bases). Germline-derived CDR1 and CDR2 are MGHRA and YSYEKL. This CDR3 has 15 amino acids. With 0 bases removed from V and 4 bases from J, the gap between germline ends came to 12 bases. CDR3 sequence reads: CASSQEGHRPYGYTF. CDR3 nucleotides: TGCGCCAGCAGCCAAGAGGGACATCGCCCCTATGGCTACACCTTC.

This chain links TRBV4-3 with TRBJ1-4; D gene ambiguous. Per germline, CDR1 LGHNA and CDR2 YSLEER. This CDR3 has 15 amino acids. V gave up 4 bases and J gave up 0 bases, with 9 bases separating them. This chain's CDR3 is CASSRHLATNEKLFF. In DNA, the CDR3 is TGCGCCAGCAGCCGACACCTTGCAACTAATGAAAAACTGTTTTTT.

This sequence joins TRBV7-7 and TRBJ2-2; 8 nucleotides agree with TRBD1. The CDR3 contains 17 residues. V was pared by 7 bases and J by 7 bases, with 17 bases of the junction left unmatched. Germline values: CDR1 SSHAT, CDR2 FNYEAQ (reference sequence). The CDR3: CASTPRTGKPSGGELFF. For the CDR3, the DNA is TGTGCCAGCACCCCACGGACAGGGAAACCGTCGGGCGGGGAGCTGTTTTTT. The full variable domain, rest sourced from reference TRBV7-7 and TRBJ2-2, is GAGVSQSPRYKVTKRGQDVTLRCDPISSHATLYWYQQALGQGPEFLTYFNYEAQPDKSGLPSDRFSAERPEGSISTLTIQRTEQRDSAMYRCASTPRTGKPSGGELFFGEGSRLTVL.

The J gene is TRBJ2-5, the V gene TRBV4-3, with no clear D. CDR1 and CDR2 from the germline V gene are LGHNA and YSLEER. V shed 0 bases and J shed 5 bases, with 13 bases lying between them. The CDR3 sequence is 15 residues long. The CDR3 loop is CASSQDPRVWETQYF. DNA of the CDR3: TGCGCCAGCAGCCAAGATCCACGGGTGTGGGAGACCCAGTACTTC.

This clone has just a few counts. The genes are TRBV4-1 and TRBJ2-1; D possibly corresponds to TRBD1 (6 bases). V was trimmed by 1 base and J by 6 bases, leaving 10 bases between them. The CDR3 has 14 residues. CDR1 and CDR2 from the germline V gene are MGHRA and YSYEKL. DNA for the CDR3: TGCGCCAGCAGCCAAGGCCCCAGGGGCAATGAGCAGTTCTTC. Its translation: CASSQGPRGNEQFF.

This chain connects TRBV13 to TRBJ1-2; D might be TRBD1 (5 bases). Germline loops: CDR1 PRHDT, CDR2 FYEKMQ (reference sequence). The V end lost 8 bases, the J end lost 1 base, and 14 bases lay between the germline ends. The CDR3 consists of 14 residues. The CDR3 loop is CASLGPVFNYGYTF. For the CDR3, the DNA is TGTGCCAGCTTGGGACCGGTCTTTAACTATGGCTACACCTTC.